The 2 T cell receptor beta chains presented below share a single source sample, sequenced in a study of a mutant IDH1 vaccine in newly diagnosed glioma. These receptors lack a known antigen. The time point was: week 47, end of study. Doses of 300 ug of mutant IDH1 20-mer peptide were given with topical imiquimod. The repertoire was sequenced with immunoSEQ multiplex PCR; TCRdb's copy has only in-frame clones and lacks some. The data contain roughly 32,000 clones, about nine tenths of them singletons. The input for sequencing was PBMCs, taken from a glioma patient whose treatment included an IDH1 peptide vaccine. Source of these receptors: a middle-aged man with glioma.

This clone was seen a single time. The chain recombines TRBV14 with TRBJ1-4, with D perhaps TRBD1 (5 bases). The CDR3 runs to 14 residues. Germline CDR1 SGHDN, CDR2 FVKESK. V was pared by 3 bases and J by 7 bases, with 12 bases between. The CDR3 DNA sequence: TGTGCCAGCAGCCACGGGACTTTCCGTGAAAAACTGTTTTTT. It yields the protein CASSHGTFREKLFF.

This clone was detected only once. V is TRBV27 and J is TRBJ1-1, with 8 bases that match TRBD1. The V gene end was trimmed by 2 bases and the J gene end by 4 bases; junction bases not matched to a gene: 6. CDR3 length: 15 residues. The germline CDR1 and CDR2 sequences are MNHEY and SMNVEV (reference sequence). The DNA of the CDR3 is TGTGCCAGCAGTTTAACAGGGGGACCAGGCACTGAAGCTTTCTTT. Its translation: CASSLTGGPGTEAFF.